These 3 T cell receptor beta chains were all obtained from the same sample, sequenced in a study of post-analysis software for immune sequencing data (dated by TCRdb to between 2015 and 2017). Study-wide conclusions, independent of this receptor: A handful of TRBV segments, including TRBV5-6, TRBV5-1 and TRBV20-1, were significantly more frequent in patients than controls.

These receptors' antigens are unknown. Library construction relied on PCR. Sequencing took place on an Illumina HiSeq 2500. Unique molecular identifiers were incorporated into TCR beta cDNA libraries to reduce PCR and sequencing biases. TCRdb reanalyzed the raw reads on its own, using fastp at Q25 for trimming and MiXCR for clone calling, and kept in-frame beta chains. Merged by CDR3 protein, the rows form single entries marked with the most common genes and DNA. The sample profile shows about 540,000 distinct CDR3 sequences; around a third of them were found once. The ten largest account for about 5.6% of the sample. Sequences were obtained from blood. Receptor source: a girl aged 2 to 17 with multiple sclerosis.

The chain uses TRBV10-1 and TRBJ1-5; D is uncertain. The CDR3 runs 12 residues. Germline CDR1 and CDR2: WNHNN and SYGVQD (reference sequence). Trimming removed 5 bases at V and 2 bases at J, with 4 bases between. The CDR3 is CASSRGNQPQHF. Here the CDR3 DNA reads TGCGCCAGCAGTCGGGGCAATCAGCCCCAGCATTTT.

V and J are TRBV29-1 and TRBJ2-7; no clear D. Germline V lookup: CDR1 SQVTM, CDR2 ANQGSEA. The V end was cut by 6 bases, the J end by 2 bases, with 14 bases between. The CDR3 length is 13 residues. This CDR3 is CSVSSTTPYEQYF. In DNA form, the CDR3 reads TGCAGCGTCTCGTCGACAACCCCCTACGAGCAGTACTTC.

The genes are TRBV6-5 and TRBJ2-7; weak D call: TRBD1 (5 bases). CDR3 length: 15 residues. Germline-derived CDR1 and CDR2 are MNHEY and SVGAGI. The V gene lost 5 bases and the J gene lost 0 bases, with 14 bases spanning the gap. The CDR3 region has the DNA TGTGCCAGCAGTCCTCGACAGAGACCCTCCTACGAGCAGTACTTC. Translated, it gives CASSPRQRPSYEQYF.